This is a list of T cell receptor beta chains from one sample in a study of T cell responses to AZD1222 COVID-19 vaccine. Produced via immunoSEQ multiplex PCR; TCRdb's table is partial and in-frame only. The sample carries 190,000 or so clones, 70% to 90% recorded once. Sequenced material: peripheral blood, taken 28 days after the second AZD1222 dose. Receptors were obtained from an adult who received the AZD1222 COVID-19 vaccine. Each CDR3 is given with its conserved first and last residue. Size is omitted from some rows. Given values are once, few, many or a class for expanded clones.

V: TRBV10-3; size: NA; CDR3: CAISALKPGTGLTGELFF
V: TRBV6-2/TRBV6-3; size: NA; CDR3: CASSYGFGPDEQYF
V: TRBV7-2; size: NA; CDR3: CASSLGSTSSRIGYF
V: TRBV5-1; size: once; CDR3: CASSLPAAQGTDTQYF
V: TRBV7-2; size: few; CDR3: CASSPGQGTQAQYF
V: TRBV29-1; size: NA; CDR3: CSVEEFSWRGTDTQYF
V: TRBV7-2; size: NA; CDR3: CASSLSGGARTEAFF
V: TRBV7-3; size: once; CDR3: CASSLNRYNEQFF
V: TRBV27; size: NA; CDR3: CASRGTGKNIQYF
V: TRBV7-2; size: NA; CDR3: CASSRPGYEQYF
V: TRBV6-5; size: NA; CDR3: CASSYGNYEQYF
V: TRBV6-2/TRBV6-3; size: NA; CDR3: CASSYTPGQAQETQYF
V: TRBV7-9; size: NA; CDR3: CASSFSTGYNEQFF
V: TRBV28; size: NA; CDR3: CASSLRVGGNEKLFF
V: TRBV1; size: NA; CDR3: CTSSQRCFGSDSYEQYF
V: TRBV7-2; size: NA; CDR3: CASTPGILYEQYF
V: TRBV11-2; size: NA; CDR3: CASSLAGANVLTF
V: TRBV19; size: few; CDR3: CASSMTWGGSYPHGYTF
V: TRBV7-9; size: few; CDR3: CASSLRTDNEQFF
V: TRBV6-5; size: NA; CDR3: CASSYSYRETEAFF
V: TRBV7-9; size: NA; CDR3: CASSLVAGGPYEQYF
V: TRBV6-5; size: NA; CDR3: CASPGASGAIYEQYF
V: TRBV6-5; size: NA; CDR3: CASSPYWNTEAFF
V: TRBV28; size: NA; CDR3: CASTLGENTEAFF
V: TRBV20-1; size: NA; CDR3: CSASSAHRGSYEQYF
V: TRBV19; size: NA; CDR3: CAARTGGNYGYTF
V: TRBV7-4; size: NA; CDR3: CASSPPSGQGGYNEQFF
V: TRBV6-2/TRBV6-3; size: NA; CDR3: CASSRGMTSGNTDTQYF
V: TRBV9; size: NA; CDR3: CASSGTGNINEKLFF
V: TRBV18; size: NA; CDR3: CASSPQASGYQETQYF
V: TRBV19; size: NA; CDR3: CASAWKATNTGELFF
V: TRBV27; size: NA; CDR3: CASSLRNRGLAVGANVLTF
V: TRBV9; size: NA; CDR3: CASSVGGGGSETQYF
V: TRBV7-3; size: once; CDR3: CASSPGTGGSISSGANVLTF
V: TRBV7-8; size: NA; CDR3: CASSLWTGAYEQYF
V: TRBV9; size: NA; CDR3: CASSLDQGQFF
V: TRBV28; size: NA; CDR3: CASTPLGAGSLSYNEQFF
V: TRBV9; size: NA; CDR3: CASSVGVGNTQYF
V: TRBV5-6; size: NA; CDR3: CASSLDFGASADTQYF
V: TRBV28; size: NA; CDR3: CAIRGGSFNYGYTF